The 17 T cell receptor beta chains below come from one sample, sequenced in a study of blood T cell repertoires in COVID-19. Sequenced by immunoSEQ multiplex PCR; TCRdb stores in-frame clones only, minus some. The table records about 47,000 clones, 81% of them present only once. The source material was peripheral blood. These receptors all come from a woman over 75 with COVID-19, enrolled during active disease.

The chain has TRBV9 and TRBJ1-6, with 9 bases identical to TRBD1. V was clipped by 3 bases and J by 7 bases; unmatched bases: 2. This CDR3 has 14 residues. In germline, CDR1 is SGDLS, CDR2 YYNGEE. The CDR3: CASSGQGGNSPLHF. DNA for the CDR3: TGTGCCAGCAGCGGACAGGGGGGAAATTCACCCCTCCACTTT.

The chain carries TRBV19 and TRBJ2-1; a weak D match, TRBD1 (6 bases). Per the germline V gene, CDR1 is LNHDA and CDR2 is SQIVND (reference sequence). V shed 4 bases and J shed 2 bases, with 12 bases lying between them. The CDR3 has 15 residues. CDR3 sequence (DNA): TGTGCCAGTAGTACCCCGACAGGAGCCTACAATGAGCAGTTCTTC. As protein: CASSTPTGAYNEQFF.

Only one count was recorded for this clone. The gene calls are TRBV7-2 and TRBJ2-1; 7 nucleotides match TRBD2. The trim removed 0 bases at V and 5 bases at J, leaving 4 bases unmatched. Germline CDR1 reads SGHTA; CDR2 reads FQGNSA. This CDR3 comprises 15 residues. CDR3 DNA sequence: TGTGCCAGCAGCTTAGCGGGAGGGCCGAACAATGAGCAGTTCTTC. The encoded protein is CASSLAGGPNNEQFF.

The V gene is TRBV11-3, the J gene TRBJ2-3; 9 bases are a match to TRBD1. The germline gives CDR1 SGHNT, CDR2 YENEEA. V trimming: 5 bases; J trimming: 1 base; junction bases outside the gene matches: 7. The CDR3 has 16 amino acids. The CDR3, as DNA: TGTGCCAGCAGCCCCGGACAGGGGATACGCACAGATACGCAGTATTTT. It translates to CASSPGQGIRTDTQYF.

This chain joins TRBV5-1 and TRBJ2-7, with 9 bases identical to TRBD1. The CDR3 sequence is 15 residues long. Germline V gene lookup returns CDR1 SGHRS and CDR2 YFSETQ. V lost 2 bases to trimming and J lost 3 bases; unmatched junction nucleotides: 6. This chain's CDR3 is CASSFTPGQGYEQYF. The CDR3 coding sequence is TGCGCCAGCAGCTTCACACCGGGACAGGGCTACGAGCAGTACTTC. Supplemented by reference TRBV5-1 and TRBJ2-7, the full variable domain reads KAGVTQTPRYLIKTRGQQVTLSCSPISGHRSVSWYQQTPGQGLQFLFEYFSETQRNKGNFPGRFSGRQFSNSRSEMNVSTLELGDSALYLCASSFTPGQGYEQYFGPGTRLTVT.

This clone has just a few counts. CDR3 sequence: CASSPTRLEAFF. CDR3 DNA sequence: TGTGCCAGCAGCCCAACTCGGTTGGAAGCTTTCTTT. The J gene is TRBJ1-1, the V gene TRBV16; no definite D call. This CDR3 has 12 residues. Germline loops: CDR1 KGHSY, CDR2 FQNENV. With 4 bases removed from V and 8 bases from J, the gap between germline ends came to 11 bases.

The V call is TRBV11-2, the J call TRBJ1-2; 10 positions agree with TRBD1. J was trimmed by 4 bases and V by 1 base; bases with no gene match: 6. CDR1 is SGHAT, CDR2 FQNNGV, per germline. The CDR3 totals 16 residues. The CDR3 spells CASSLAPGQGIYGYTF. The CDR3 DNA is TGTGCCAGCAGCTTAGCCCCGGGACAGGGGATCTATGGCTACACCTTC.

V and J are TRBV2 and TRBJ2-1; D may be TRBD2 (6 bases). The length of the CDR3 is 13 residues. Germline V gene lookup returns CDR1 SNHLY and CDR2 FYNNEI. Trimming removed 7 bases at V and 6 bases at J, with 13 bases between. The CDR3 spells CASMRLVGNEQFF. The CDR3 DNA follows: TGTGCCAGCATGAGACTAGTCGGCAATGAGCAGTTCTTC.

V usage is TRBV11-2 and J usage is TRBJ2-4; D not resolved. Trimming took 0 bases from V and 15 from J, leaving 12 bases between them. CDR1 is SGHAT, CDR2 FQNNGV, per germline. CDR3 length: 12 amino acids. CDR3 sequence (DNA): TGTGCCAGCAGCTTAGAGCTAAGTAACTTGTACTTC. It encodes CASSLELSNLYF.

The CDR3 nucleotides read TGTGCCAGCATGACAGGGGTCACTGAAGCTTTCTTT. Residues: CASMTGVTEAFF. This rearrangement joins TRBV28 to TRBJ1-1; 8 bases align to TRBD1. Germline V gene sequence: CDR1 MDHEN, CDR2 SYDVKM. This CDR3 region has 12 residues. V was clipped by 7 bases and J by 4 bases; unmatched bases: 2.

The J gene is TRBJ1-2, the V gene TRBV5-3, with a weak D call TRBD1 (5 bases). TRBV5-3 is classed as an ORF, of uncertain function. Deletions cut 0 bases from V and 5 bases from J, with 11 bases between. The CDR3 has 14 amino acids. The CDR3 is CARSLGAGMYGYTF. The CDR3 bases are TGTGCCAGAAGCTTGGGCGCAGGGATGTATGGCTACACCTTC.

The CDR3 DNA follows: TGTGCCAGCAAGGGGACAGGGGGCCCGGAGACCCAGTACTTC. Translated: CASKGTGGPETQYF. V is TRBV2 and J is TRBJ2-5, with 12 bases matching TRBD1. This CDR3 contains 14 residues. In germline, CDR1 is SNHLY, CDR2 FYNNEI. Trimming cost V 7 bases and J 5 bases; bases outside gene matches: 5.

This clone was picked up a small number of times. The chain recombines TRBV7-9 with TRBJ2-1; 10 bases line up with TRBD2. This CDR3 has 16 amino acids. The germline V gene encodes CDR1 SEHNR and CDR2 FQNEAQ (reference sequence). V shed 2 bases and J 8 bases; nucleotides not matched to a gene: 9. CDR3 in DNA: TGTGCCAGCAGCTTAATTAGCGGGAGGTTCCAGGATGAGCAGTTCTTC. Amino acid sequence: CASSLISGRFQDEQFF.

The chain carries TRBV28 and TRBJ1-1; 7 bases line up with TRBD1. The CDR3 consists of 17 residues. Germline trimming cut 5 bases from V and 2 bases from J; bases unmatched to any gene: 14. Germline V gene lookup returns CDR1 MDHEN and CDR2 SYDVKM. The CDR3 DNA follows: TGTGCCAGCAGTCATGGACAGGTTTCGGGGAGAAACACTGAAGCTTTCTTT. As protein: CASSHGQVSGRNTEAFF.

The chain combines TRBV30 with TRBJ2-2; weak D call: TRBD1 (5 bases). The CDR3 covers 14 residues. V was cut by 8 bases and J by 2 bases, with 15 bases left in between. The germline gives CDR1 GTSNPN, CDR2 SVGIG (reference sequence). CDR3 coding DNA: TGTGCCCATCAATTGACAGAAAACACCGGGGAGCTGTTTTTT. This translates into CAHQLTENTGELFF.

In its sample, this clone was seen once. The CDR3 region has the DNA TGTGCCAGCAGTTACTCCGGGACAGGGGGATTAGATACGCAGTATTTT. This encodes CASSYSGTGGLDTQYF. The chain employs TRBV6-5 and TRBJ2-3, with 11 nucleotides matching TRBD1. There are 16 residues in the CDR3. V lost 0 bases, J lost 5 bases, and 4 bases stayed unmatched. CDR1 is MNHEY, CDR2 SVGAGI, per germline.

The chain carries TRBV5-4 and TRBJ1-6; D is ambiguous. This CDR3 region has 16 residues. Trimming shortened V by 0 bases and J by 2 bases, and 9 bases separated the two germline ends. CDR1 SGHNT and CDR2 YYREEE come from the germline V gene (reference sequence). The CDR3 here is CASSLGGGPYNSPLHF. The DNA of the CDR3 is TGTGCCAGCAGCTTGGGAGGAGGTCCCTATAATTCACCCCTCCACTTT.